The entry below gives a single T cell receptor beta chain sequence along with its context. Antigen unknown. V gave up 0 bases and J gave up 1 base, with 15 bases separating them. The germline gives CDR1 LGHNA, CDR2 YNFKEQ. The length of the CDR3 is 17 residues. This PCR relied on a set of 60 Vbeta primers and 13 Jbeta primers. Produced via immunoSEQ multiplex PCR; TCRdb's table is partial and in-frame only. The data hold 65,000 to 100,000 clones, with almost 80% observed a single time. This sample stems from a study of cytomegalovirus exposure and HLA in healthy donors. General study points: The number of N-insertions in an Asian-associated ancestry cluster was reportedly below the approximately 700-donor mean in a later analysis.

The sample was PBMCs. The receptor comes from a female donor in good health and CMV-seronegative. The chain recombines TRBV4-2 with TRBJ1-2; D might be TRBD1 (6 bases). CDR3 region: CASSQDWSRRGNYGYTF. The CDR3 DNA sequence: TGTGCCAGCAGCCAAGATTGGTCGCGCAGGGGTAACTATGGCTACACCTTC.